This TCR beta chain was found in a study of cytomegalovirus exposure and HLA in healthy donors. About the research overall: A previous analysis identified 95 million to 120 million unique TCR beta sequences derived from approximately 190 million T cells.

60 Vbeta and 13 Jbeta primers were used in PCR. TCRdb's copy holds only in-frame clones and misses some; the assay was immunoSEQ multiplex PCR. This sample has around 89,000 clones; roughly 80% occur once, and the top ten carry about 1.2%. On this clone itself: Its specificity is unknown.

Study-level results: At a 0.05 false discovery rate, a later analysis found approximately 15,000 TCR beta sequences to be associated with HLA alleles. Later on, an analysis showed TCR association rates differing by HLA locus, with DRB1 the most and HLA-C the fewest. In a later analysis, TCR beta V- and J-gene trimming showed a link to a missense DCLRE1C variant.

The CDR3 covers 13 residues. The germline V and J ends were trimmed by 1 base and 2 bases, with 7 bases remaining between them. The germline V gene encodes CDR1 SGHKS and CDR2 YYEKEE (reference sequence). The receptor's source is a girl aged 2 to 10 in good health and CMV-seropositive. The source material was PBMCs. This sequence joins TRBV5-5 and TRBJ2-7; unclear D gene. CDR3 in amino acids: CASSLTPAYEQYF. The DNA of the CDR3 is TGTGCCAGCAGCTTGACGCCGGCCTACGAGCAGTACTTC.